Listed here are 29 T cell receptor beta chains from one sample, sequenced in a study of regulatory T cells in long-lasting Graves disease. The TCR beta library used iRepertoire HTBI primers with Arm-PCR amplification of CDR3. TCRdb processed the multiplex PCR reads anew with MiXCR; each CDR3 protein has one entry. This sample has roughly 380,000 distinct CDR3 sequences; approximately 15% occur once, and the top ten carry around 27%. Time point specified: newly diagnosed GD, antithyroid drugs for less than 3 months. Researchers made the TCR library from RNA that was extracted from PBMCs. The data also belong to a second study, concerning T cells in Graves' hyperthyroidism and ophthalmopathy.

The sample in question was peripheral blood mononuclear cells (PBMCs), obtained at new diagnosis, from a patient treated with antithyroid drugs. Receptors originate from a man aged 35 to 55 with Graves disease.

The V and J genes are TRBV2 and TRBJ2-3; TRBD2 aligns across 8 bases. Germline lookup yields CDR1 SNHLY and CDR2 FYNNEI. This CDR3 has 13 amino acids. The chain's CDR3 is CAVQRESTDTQYF. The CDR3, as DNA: TGTGCAGTCCAGCGGGAGAGCACAGATACGCAGTATTTT.

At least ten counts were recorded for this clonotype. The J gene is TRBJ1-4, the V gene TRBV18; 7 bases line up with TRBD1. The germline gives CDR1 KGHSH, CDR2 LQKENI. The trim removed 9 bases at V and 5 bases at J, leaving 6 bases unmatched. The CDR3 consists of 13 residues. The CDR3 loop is CASKGQQNEKLFF. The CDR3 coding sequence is TGTGCCAGTAAGGGACAGCAAAATGAAAAACTGTTTTTT.

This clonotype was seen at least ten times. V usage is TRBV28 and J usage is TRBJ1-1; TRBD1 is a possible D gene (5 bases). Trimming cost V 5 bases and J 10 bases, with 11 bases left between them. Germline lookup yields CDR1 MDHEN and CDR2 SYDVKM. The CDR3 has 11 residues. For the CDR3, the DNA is TGTGCCAGCAGTGGAGGGGCGACAGCTTTCTTT. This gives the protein CASSGGATAFF.

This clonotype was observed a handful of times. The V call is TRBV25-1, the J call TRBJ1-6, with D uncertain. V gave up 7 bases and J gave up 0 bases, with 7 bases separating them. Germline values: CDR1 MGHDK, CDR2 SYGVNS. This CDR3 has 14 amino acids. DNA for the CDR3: TGTGCCAGCAATCCGAGCTCCTATAATTCACCCCTCCACTTT. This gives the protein CASNPSSYNSPLHF. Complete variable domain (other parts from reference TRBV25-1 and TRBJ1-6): EADIYQTPRYLVIGTGKKITLECSQTMGHDKMYWYQQDPGMELHLIHYSYGVNSTEKGDLSSESTVSRIRTEHFPLTLESARPSHTSQYLCASNPSSYNSPLHFGNGTRLTVT.

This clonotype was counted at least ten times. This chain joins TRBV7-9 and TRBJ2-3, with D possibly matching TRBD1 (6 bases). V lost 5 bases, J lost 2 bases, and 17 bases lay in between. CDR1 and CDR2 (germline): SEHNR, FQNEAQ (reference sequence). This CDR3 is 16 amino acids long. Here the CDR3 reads CASSRRDNQDTDTQYF. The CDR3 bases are TGTGCCAGCAGCAGAAGGGACAATCAAGACACAGATACGCAGTATTTT.

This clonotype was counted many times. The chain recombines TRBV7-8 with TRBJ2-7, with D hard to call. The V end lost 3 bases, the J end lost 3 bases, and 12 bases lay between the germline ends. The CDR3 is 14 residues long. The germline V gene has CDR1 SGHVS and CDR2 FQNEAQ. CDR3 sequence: CASSLDLANYEQYF. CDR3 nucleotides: TGTGCCAGCAGCTTGGACCTCGCTAACTACGAGCAGTACTTC.

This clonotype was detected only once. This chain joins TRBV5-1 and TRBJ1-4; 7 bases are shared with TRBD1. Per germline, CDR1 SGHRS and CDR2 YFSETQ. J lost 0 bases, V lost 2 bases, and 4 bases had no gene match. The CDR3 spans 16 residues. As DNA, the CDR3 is TGCGCCAGCAGCTTTGGGACAGACGCAACTAATGAAAAACTGTTTTTT. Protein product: CASSFGTDATNEKLFF.

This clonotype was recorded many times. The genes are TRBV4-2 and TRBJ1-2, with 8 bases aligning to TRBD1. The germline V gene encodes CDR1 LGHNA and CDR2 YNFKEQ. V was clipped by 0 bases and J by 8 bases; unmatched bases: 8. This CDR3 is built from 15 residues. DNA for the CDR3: TGTGCCAGCAGCCAAGATCTTGGACAGGGAGTAGGCTACACCTTC. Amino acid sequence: CASSQDLGQGVGYTF.

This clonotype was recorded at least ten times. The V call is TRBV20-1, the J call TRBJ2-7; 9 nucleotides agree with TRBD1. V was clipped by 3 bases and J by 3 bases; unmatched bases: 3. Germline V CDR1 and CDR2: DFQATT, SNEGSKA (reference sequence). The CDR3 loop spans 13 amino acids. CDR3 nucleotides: TGCAGTGCTAGTCTGGACAGGGGCTACGAGCAGTACTTC. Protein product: CSASLDRGYEQYF.

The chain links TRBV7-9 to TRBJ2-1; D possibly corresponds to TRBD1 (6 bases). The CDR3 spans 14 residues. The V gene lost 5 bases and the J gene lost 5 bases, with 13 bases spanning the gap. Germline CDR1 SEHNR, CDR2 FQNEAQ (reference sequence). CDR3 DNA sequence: TGTGCCAGCAGCCAACAGGGCCTCCACAATGAGCAGTTCTTC. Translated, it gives CASSQQGLHNEQFF.

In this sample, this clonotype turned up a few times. Written as DNA, the CDR3 is TGCAGTGCTTTCCACCCTGGACAGTTTAACTATGGCTACACCTTC. The encoded protein is CSAFHPGQFNYGYTF. The rearrangement links TRBV20-1 to TRBJ1-2, with D possibly TRBD1 on 6 matching bases. Between the trimmed V and J ends, which lost 5 bases and 1 base, there was a span of 17 bases. Germline CDR1 and CDR2: DFQATT and SNEGSKA (reference sequence). CDR3 length: 15 amino acids.

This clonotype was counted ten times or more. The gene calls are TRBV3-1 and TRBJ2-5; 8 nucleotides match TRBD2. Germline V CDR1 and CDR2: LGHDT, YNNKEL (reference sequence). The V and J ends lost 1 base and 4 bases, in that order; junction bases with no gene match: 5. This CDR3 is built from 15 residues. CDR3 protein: CASSQGTGGGETQYF. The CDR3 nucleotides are TGTGCCAGCAGCCAAGGCACGGGGGGGGGAGAGACCCAGTACTTC.

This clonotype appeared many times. The CDR3 reads CASSLAGTGRTDTQYF. CDR3 DNA sequence: TGCGCCAGCAGCTTGGCCGGGACAGGGCGCACAGATACGCAGTATTTT. The chain employs TRBV5-1 and TRBJ2-3; 9 positions agree with TRBD1. After removal of 0 bases from V and 1 base from J, the junction contained 3 bases not matched to a gene. CDR1 SGHRS and CDR2 YFSETQ come from the germline V gene. This CDR3 is built from 16 residues.

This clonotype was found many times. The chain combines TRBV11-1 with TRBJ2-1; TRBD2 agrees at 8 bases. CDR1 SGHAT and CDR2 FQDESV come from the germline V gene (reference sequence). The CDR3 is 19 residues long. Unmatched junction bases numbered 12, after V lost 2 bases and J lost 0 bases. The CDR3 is CASSLNVAGGRSSYNEQFF. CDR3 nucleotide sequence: TGTGCCAGCAGCTTAAATGTGGCGGGGGGCCGGAGCTCCTACAATGAGCAGTTCTTC.

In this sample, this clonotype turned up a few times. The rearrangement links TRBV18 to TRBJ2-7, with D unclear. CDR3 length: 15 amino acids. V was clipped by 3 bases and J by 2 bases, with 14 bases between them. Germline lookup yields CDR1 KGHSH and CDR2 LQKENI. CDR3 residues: CASSPPDGSAYEQYF. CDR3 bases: TGTGCCAGCTCACCCCCCGACGGATCTGCCTACGAGCAGTACTTC.

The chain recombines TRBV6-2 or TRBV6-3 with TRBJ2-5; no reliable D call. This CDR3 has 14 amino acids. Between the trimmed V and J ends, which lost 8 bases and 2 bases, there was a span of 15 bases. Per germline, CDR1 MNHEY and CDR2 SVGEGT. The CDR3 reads CASQAPMRQETQYF. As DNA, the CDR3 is TGTGCCAGCCAGGCCCCAATGAGGCAAGAGACCCAGTACTTC.

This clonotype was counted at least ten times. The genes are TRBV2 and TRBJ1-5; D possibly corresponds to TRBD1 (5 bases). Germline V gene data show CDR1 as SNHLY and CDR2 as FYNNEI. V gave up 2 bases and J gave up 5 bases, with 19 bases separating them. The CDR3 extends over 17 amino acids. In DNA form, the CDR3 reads TGTGCCAGCAGTGAAAGTCTAACAGCTTGGGGGTATCAGCCCCAGCATTTT. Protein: CASSESLTAWGYQPQHF.

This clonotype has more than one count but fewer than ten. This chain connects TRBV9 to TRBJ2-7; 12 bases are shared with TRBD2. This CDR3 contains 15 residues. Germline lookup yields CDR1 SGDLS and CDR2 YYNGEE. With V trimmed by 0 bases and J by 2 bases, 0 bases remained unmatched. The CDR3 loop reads CASSVGLAGAYEQYF. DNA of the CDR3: TGTGCCAGCAGCGTAGGACTAGCGGGGGCCTACGAGCAGTACTTC.

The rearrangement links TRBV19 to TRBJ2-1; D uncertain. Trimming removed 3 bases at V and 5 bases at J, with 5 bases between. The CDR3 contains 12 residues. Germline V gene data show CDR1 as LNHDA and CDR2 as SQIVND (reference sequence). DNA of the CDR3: TGTGCCAGTAGTATTAGGCACAATGAGCAGTTCTTC. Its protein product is CASSIRHNEQFF.

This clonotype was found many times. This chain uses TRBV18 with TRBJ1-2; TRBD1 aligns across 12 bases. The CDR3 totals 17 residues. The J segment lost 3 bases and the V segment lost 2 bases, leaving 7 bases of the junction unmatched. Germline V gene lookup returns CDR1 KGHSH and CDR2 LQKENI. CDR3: CASSPAWDRGRDYGYTF. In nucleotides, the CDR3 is TGTGCCAGCTCACCAGCCTGGGACAGGGGGCGCGACTATGGCTACACCTTC. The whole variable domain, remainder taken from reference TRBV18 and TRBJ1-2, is NAGVMQNPRHLVRRRGQEARLRCSPMKGHSHVYWYRQLPEEGLKFMVYLQKENIIDESGMPKERFSAEFPKEGPSILRIQQVVRGDSAAYFCASSPAWDRGRDYGYTFGSGTRLTVV.

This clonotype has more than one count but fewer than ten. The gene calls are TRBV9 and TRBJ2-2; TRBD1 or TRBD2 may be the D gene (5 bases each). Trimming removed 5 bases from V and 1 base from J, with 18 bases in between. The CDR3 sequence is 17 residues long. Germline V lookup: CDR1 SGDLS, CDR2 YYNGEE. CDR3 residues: CASSALVGGMNTGELFF. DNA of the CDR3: TGTGCCAGCAGTGCCTTAGTTGGGGGTATGAACACCGGGGAGCTGTTTTTT.

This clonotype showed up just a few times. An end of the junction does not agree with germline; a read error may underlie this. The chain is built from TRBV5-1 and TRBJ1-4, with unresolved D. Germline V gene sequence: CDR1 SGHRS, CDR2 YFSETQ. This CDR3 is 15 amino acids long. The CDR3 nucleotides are TGTGCCAGCAGCCTTCGGGGAGGAAGTAATGAAAAACTGTTTTTT. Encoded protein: CASSLRGGSNEKLFF.

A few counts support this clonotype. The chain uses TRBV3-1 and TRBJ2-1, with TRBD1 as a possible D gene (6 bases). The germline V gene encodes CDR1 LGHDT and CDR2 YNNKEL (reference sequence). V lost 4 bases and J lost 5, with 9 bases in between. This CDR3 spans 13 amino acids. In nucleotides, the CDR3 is TGTGCCAGCAGCCTACGGACAGACAATGAGCAGTTCTTC. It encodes CASSLRTDNEQFF.

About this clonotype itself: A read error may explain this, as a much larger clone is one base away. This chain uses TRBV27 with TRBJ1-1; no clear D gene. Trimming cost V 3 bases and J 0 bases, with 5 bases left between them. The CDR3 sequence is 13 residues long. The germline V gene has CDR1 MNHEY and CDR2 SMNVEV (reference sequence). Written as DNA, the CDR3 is TGTGCCAGCAGTTTCAACCTGAACACTGAAGCTTTCTTT. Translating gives CASSFNLNTEAFF.

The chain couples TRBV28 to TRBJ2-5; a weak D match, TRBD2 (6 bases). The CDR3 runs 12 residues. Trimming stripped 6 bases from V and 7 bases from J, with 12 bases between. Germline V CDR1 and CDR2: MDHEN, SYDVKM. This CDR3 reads CASRAPGGTQYF. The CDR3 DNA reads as TGTGCCAGCAGGGCGCCCGGGGGGACCCAGTACTTC. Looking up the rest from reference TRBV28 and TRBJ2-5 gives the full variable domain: DVKVTQSSRYLVKRTGEKVFLECVQDMDHENMFWYRQDPGLGLRLIYFSYDVKMKEKGDIPEGYSVSREKKERFSLILESASTNQTSMYLCASRAPGGTQYFGPGTRLLVL.

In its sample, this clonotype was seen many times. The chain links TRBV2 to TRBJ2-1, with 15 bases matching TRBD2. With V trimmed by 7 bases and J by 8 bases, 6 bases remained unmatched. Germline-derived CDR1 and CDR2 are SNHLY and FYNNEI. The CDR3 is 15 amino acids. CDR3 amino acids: CASTLGLAGGDEQFF. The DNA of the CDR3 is TGTGCCAGCACCCTGGGACTAGCGGGGGGCGATGAGCAGTTCTTC.

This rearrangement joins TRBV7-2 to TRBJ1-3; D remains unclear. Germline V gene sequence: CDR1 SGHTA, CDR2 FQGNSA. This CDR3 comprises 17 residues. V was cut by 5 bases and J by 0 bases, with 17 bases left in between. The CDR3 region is CASSPLIGLFSGNTIYF. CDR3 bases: TGTGCCAGCAGCCCCCTCATCGGGCTTTTCTCTGGAAACACCATATATTTT.

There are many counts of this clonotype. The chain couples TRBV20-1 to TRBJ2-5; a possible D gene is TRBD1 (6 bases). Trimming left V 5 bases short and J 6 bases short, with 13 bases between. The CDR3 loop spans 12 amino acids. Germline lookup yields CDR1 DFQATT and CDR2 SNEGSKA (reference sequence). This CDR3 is CSALGRGKTQYF. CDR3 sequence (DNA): TGCAGTGCTCTAGGCAGGGGAAAGACCCAGTACTTC.

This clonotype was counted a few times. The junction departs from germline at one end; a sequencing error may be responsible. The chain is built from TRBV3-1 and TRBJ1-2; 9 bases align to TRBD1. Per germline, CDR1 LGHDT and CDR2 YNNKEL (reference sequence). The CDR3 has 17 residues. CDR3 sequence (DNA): TGTCCCAGCAGCCAGTCCCCAGGGGACAGGGACCTCTATGGCTACACCTTC. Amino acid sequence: CPSSQSPGDRDLYGYTF.